This TCR beta chain came from a study of vaccination and CD4 T cells after COVID-19. Across the whole study: Comprising six males and four females, the convalescent participants counted two Hispanic individuals among them.

Noted treatment: roughly 11-day PBMC culture with coronavirus spike peptide pools or control peptides (ViraFEST assay). With the Oncomine TCR Beta short-read assay, DNA from cultured CD4+ T cells was sequenced. A single record per CDR3 protein comes from TCRdb applying MiXCR to the PCR reads. Of some 14,000 distinct CDR3 sequences detected, about half appear once; the ten largest clones hold 10%. As concerns this clonotype: The antigen is undetermined.

Germline loops: CDR1 MNHEY, CDR2 SMNVEV (reference sequence). The CDR3 is 13 residues long. V was cut by 8 bases and J by 0 bases, with 10 bases left in between. The gene calls are TRBV27 and TRBJ1-1; D is unresolved. This receptor was taken from a human donor who had recovered from COVID-19. Sequencing was performed on CD4+ T cells from blood, cultured in vitro, taken before SARS-CoV-2 vaccination. The CDR3 DNA is TGTGCCAGCCGAGGGAGCTTGAACACTGAAGCTTTCTTT. Its translation: CASRGSLNTEAFF.